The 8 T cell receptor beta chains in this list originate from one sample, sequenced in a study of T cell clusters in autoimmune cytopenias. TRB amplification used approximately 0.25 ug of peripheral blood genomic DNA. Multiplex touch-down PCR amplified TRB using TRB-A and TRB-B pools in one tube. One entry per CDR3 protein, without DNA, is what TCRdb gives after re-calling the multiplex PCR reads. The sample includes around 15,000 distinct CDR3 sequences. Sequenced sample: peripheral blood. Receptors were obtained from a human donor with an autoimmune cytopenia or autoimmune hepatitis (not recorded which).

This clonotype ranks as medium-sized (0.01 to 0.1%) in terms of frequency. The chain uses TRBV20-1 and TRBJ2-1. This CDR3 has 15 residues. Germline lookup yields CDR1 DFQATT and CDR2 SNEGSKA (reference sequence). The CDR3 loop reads CSARDTASSYNEQFF.

This chain's CDR3 is CASMVKGSNSPLHF. V usage is TRBV30 and J usage is TRBJ1-6. CDR1 GTSNPN and CDR2 SVGIG come from the germline V gene (reference sequence). The length of the CDR3 is 14 residues. Together with reference TRBV30 and TRBJ1-6, the CDR3 gives the full variable domain: SQTIHQWPATLVQPVGSPLSLECTVEGTSNPNLYWYRQAAGRGLQLLFYSVGIGQISSEVPQNLSASRPQDRQFILSSKKLLLSDSGFYLCASMVKGSNSPLHFGNGTRLTVT.

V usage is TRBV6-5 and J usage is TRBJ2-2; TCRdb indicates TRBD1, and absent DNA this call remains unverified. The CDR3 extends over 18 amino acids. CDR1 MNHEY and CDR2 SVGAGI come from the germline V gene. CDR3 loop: CASSYYLPTGGNTGELFF.

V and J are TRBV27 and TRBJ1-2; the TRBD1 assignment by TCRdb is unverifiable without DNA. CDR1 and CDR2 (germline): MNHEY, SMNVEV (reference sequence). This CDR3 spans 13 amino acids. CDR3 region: CASSLKGVSGYTF.

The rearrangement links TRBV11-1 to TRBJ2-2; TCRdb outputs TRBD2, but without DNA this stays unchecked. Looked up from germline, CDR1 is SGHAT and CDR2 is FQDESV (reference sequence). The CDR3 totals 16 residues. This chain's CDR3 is CASSLRSGNGGGELFF.

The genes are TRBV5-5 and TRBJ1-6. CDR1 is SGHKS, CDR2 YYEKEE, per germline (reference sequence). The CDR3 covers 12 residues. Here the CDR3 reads CASSWDNSPLHF.

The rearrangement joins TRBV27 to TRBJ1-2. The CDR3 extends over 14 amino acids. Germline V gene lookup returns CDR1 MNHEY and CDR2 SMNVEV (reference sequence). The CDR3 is CASSPSVGGGGYTF.

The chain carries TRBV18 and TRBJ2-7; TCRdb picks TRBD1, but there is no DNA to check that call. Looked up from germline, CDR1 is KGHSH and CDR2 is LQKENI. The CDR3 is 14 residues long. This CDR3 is CASSPQGASYEQYF.